This T cell receptor (beta chain) is from a study of molecular identifiers for immune sequencing clone quantification. This clonotype came up many times. This CDR3 is 12 amino acids long. The germline V gene encodes CDR1 SGHTA and CDR2 FQGNSA. Trimming stripped 7 bases from V and 9 bases from J, with 13 bases between. TCRdb reanalysed the PCR reads using MiXCR and keeps one entry per CDR3 protein. This table holds 85,000 to 95,000 distinct CDR3 sequences, around 20% found once. The sequencing input was naive CD8+ T cells from blood, with Jurkat cell RNA spiked in. As to subset: FACS-sorted CD8+CD4-CCR7+CD45RA+ naive T cells. The chain joins TRBV7-2 to TRBJ2-1, with TRBD1 as a possible D gene (5 bases). This TCR was sampled from a human donor in good health. Some libraries in this study had Jurkat cell RNA spiked in. Written as DNA, the CDR3 is TGTGCCAGCAAGGACACCTGGGGTGAGCAGTTCTTC. As protein: CASKDTWGEQFF.